What follows describes a single TCR beta chain. Its target antigen remains unknown. No base qualities exist here, and no much larger clone lies one base off it. This record comes from a study of T cell responses to AZD1222 COVID-19 vaccine (dated by TCRdb to the early 2020s). Background on the whole study: Because spike-specific TCR depth and breadth did not differ between the two schedules, AZD1222 recipients who got a second dose at roughly 4 weeks were pooled with those who got a second dose at roughly 12 weeks. TCR sequencing covered over 230 trial participants: 200 to 220 given two doses of AZD1222 and 26 given two doses of MenACWY control vaccine. Trial participants were enrolled by age into subgroups of 18-55, 56-69 and 70-plus years, and around 150, 28 and 57 TCR-sequenced participants, respectively, were included in these subgroups.

Summary of the overall study and its limitations: Nearly half of unique spike-specific TCRs reportedly recognized epitopes outside regions mutated in the B.1.351 and B.1.1.7 variants. Conclusions about previously exposed vaccinees are limited because only five to seven AZD1222 recipients were SARS-CoV-2 seropositive at baseline. In the small 56-69-year group, the increase in depth fell short of significance, most likely because of low power. Vaccine-associated CD4 TCRs spanned the whole spike protein, with dominant responses in regions 160-218 and 743-854. After two AZD1222 doses, both the breadth and the depth of spike-specific TCRs were significantly higher than at day 0 and than in MenACWY recipients. Because no day 14 peak-response samples were available, repertoires were characterized only after the peak T cell response. Most participants were white British and females outnumbered males, and the authors suggested that clonal diversity may have been underestimated.

The label giving this sample's time point can be read as: baseline before first vaccination. Samples from vaccinated people were obtained from the UK trials COV001 and COV002, which included a single-blind randomized controlled phase 2/3 trial of AZD1222 (ChAdOx1 nCoV-19) in healthy adults. For TCRbeta chain sequencing, PBMC samples were collected from trial participants at day 0 and at day 28 after the second dose. The CDR1 and CDR2 encoded by the germline V gene are SGHTA and FQGNSA. A distance of 7 bases separates the germline ends of V and J, which lose 1 base and 0 bases respectively. Inclusive of the bounding cysteine and phenylalanine, the CDR3 is 15 residues long. Kept here is only the CDR3 DNA, which spans 45 bases and is read in frame from base 1. The CDR3 regions of human TCRbeta chains were analyzed by immunosequencing. The study's processing was this. TCRs in the repertoires were matched against a reference library of SARS-CoV-2-specific TCRs that had been generated with the MIRA antigen-specificity platform. Breadth was defined as the fraction of unique TCRs that were SARS-CoV-2-associated. Depth was defined as the fraction of total T cells that were SARS-CoV-2-associated. Using the MIRA data, each spike-specific TCR was assigned both to the spike region to which the TCR was reactive and to a CD4 or CD8 class. Log10-transformed breadth and depth values were compared by one-way ANOVA with Sidak's multiple comparisons tests. Not all clones reach the TCRdb copy of this immuneACCESS table, which keeps in-frame sequences only. Checked studies attribute under half of the gap to unresolved V genes and leave the rest unexplained. Clone size and the V and J calls come from that table; the DNA yielded D and trimming. For this sample the table gives tens of thousands of clones, of which approximately 80% were detected only once. Around 20% of the sample is in the top ten clones.

Sequences were derived from peripheral blood, sampled on day 0 of AZD1222 vaccination. This clonotype originated in an adult in good health. The rearranged segments are TRBV7-2 and TRBJ1-3; confidence is insufficient to name the D gene. The CDR3 loop reads CASSLGHFSGNTIYF. The nucleotide sequence reads as follows: TGTGCCAGCAGCTTAGGACACTTCTCTGGAAACACCATATATTTT.